This entry features one T cell receptor (beta chain) sequence. Its antigen is unknown. These data belong to a study of T cell responses to AZD1222 COVID-19 vaccine. The study, taken as a whole, reports: The span of vaccine-associated CD4 TCRs extended across spike, with dominance at 160-218 and 743-854. Without day 14 samples, only post-peak T cell repertoires were studied.

Method: immunoSEQ multiplex PCR; TCRdb's copy keeps in-frame clones and lacks some. There are tens of thousands of clones in the sample; around 90% occur only once, and roughly 5.4% lies in the top ten. Germline V gene data show CDR1 as KGHSH and CDR2 as LQKENI. V shed 0 bases, J shed 5 bases, and the junction held 3 bases outside the gene matches. This CDR3 is 16 amino acids long. Here the sequenced sample was peripheral blood, taken on day 0 of AZD1222 vaccination. This TCR came from an adult in good health. This chain links TRBV18 with TRBJ2-1; TRBD2 matches at 11 bases. DNA of the CDR3: TGTGCCAGCTCACCACCGGGACTAGCGGTTAACAATGAGCAGTTCTTC. It yields the protein CASSPPGLAVNNEQFF.